The 6 T cell receptor beta chains given below trace back to one sample, sequenced in a study of T cell repertoires in aging, cancer and after chemotherapy. Multiplex touch-down PCR with TRB-A/B primers amplified rearranged V-D-J TRB sequences. TCRdb fed the multiplex PCR reads into MiXCR, producing one record per CDR3 protein. This table holds some 11,000 distinct CDR3 sequences, roughly a third found once. Peripheral blood genomic DNA, not sorted cells or RNA, was the template. Sample: blood. The receptors come from a human donor in good health.

In this sample, this clonotype turned up a few times. The chain couples TRBV6-4 to TRBJ2-7, with 12 positions matching TRBD1. This CDR3 region has 16 residues. The ends lost 5 bases at V and 5 bases at J; junction bases unmatched: 10. Germline CDR1 and CDR2: MRHNA and SNTAGT. CDR3 nucleotides: TGTGCCAGCAGTTTCGACTCCGGGACAGGGGGCCACGAGCAGTACTTC. This translates into CASSFDSGTGGHEQYF.

The chain carries TRBV19 and TRBJ1-5; no definite D call. The V end lost 3 bases, the J end lost 5 bases, and 8 bases lay between the germline ends. Germline-derived CDR1 and CDR2 are LNHDA and SQIVND (reference sequence). This CDR3 has 13 residues. This chain's CDR3 is CASSMGFYQPQHF. As DNA, the CDR3 is TGTGCCAGTAGTATGGGTTTCTATCAGCCCCAGCATTTT.

The CDR3 spells CASSHRPAEAFF. Here the CDR3 DNA reads TGTGCCAGCAGTCACAGGCCCGCTGAAGCTTTCTTT. The chain links TRBV6-5 to TRBJ1-1, with D tentatively TRBD1 (5 bases). The CDR3 totals 12 residues. The V end was cut by 5 bases, the J end by 6 bases, with 10 bases between. Germline CDR1 and CDR2: MNHEY and SVGAGI.

This clonotype was counted only a few times. This chain joins TRBV27 and TRBJ2-2, with D perhaps given as TRBD1 or TRBD2 (6 bases each). There are 15 residues in the CDR3. V gave up 0 bases and J gave up 7 bases, with 12 bases separating them. Per germline, CDR1 MNHEY and CDR2 SMNVEV (reference sequence). The CDR3 DNA follows: TGTGCCAGCAGTTTATCTAGGGGGGTTGGCGGGGAGCTGTTTTTT. Translation gives CASSLSRGVGGELFF.

This clonotype was counted a few times. The V and J genes are TRBV12-3 or TRBV12-4 and TRBJ2-4; no clear D gene. Between the trimmed V and J ends, which lost 3 bases and 0 bases, there was a span of 6 bases. This CDR3 has 14 amino acids. The CDR3 reads CASSLVLAKNIQYF. In nucleotides, the CDR3 is TGTGCCAGCAGTTTGGTACTAGCCAAAAACATTCAGTACTTC.

This chain connects TRBV28 to TRBJ1-2, with 7 bases matching TRBD1. CDR1 MDHEN and CDR2 SYDVKM come from the germline V gene. This CDR3 has 14 residues. With V trimmed by 4 bases and J by 8 bases, 10 bases remained unmatched. This chain's CDR3 is CASSSTGAYGGYTF. The CDR3 DNA reads as TGTGCCAGCAGTTCCACAGGGGCCTATGGAGGCTACACCTTC.